This TCR beta chain was found in a study of monozygotic twins with inflammatory bowel disease. The germline CDR1 and CDR2 sequences are SGHRS and YFSETQ. The CDR3 has 16 amino acids. TCRdb reprocessed the 5' RACE reads and stores each CDR3 protein as one record, lacking DNA. In all, the sample yields about 160,000 distinct CDR3 sequences. This receptor was identified in a human donor with ulcerative colitis or Crohn's disease, or a healthy co-twin of an affected twin (not recorded which). Sequences were obtained from blood. V and J are TRBV5-1 and TRBJ2-1; TCRdb lists TRBD1, though no DNA is available to test this call. The CDR3 is CASSLSGQSSYNEQFF.